Listed below are T cell receptor beta chains from one sample, sequenced in a study of Tregs in tolerant kidney transplant recipients. Sequencing was performed with immunoSEQ multiplex PCR; in TCRdb, only in-frame clones are kept and a portion is missing. The data show 240,000 or so clones, more than 65% seen once. Sample: CD4+ T cells from blood. These receptors were taken from a human donor in good health. The CDR3 runs from the conserved cysteine through the conserved F or W. Each record gives: J gene, clone size, D gene, V gene, CDR3 DNA, CDR3 protein. The D gene is left open where the match is weak. Some rows have no size entry. The others give once, few or many, or a class for an expanded clone.

J gene: TRBJ1-4; clone size: -; D gene: -; V gene: TRBV11-2; CDR3 DNA: TGTGCCAGCAGCTCCGGGACCGGGAATGAAAAACTGTTTTTT; CDR3 protein: CASSSGTGNEKLFF
J gene: TRBJ1-4; clone size: -; D gene: -; V gene: TRBV5-1; CDR3 DNA: TGCGCCAGCAGCCCCGGCCAGGGGCGGTTGGGTGAAAAACTGTTTTTT; CDR3 protein: CASSPGQGRLGEKLFF
J gene: TRBJ1-5; clone size: -; D gene: -; V gene: TRBV2; CDR3 DNA: TGTGCCAGCAGGTTAGGACGGGCAAATAATCAGCCCCAGCATTTT; CDR3 protein: CASRLGRANNQPQHF
J gene: TRBJ2-5; clone size: -; D gene: -; V gene: TRBV11-2; CDR3 DNA: TGTGCCAGCAGCCAGACGCCGGGGCAAGAGACCCAGTACTTC; CDR3 protein: CASSQTPGQETQYF
J gene: TRBJ1-5; clone size: -; D gene: TRBD1; V gene: TRBV6-5; CDR3 DNA: TGTGCCAGCAATCCCCGCACAGGGGTGGGGCAGCCCCAGCATTTT; CDR3 protein: CASNPRTGVGQPQHF
J gene: TRBJ2-1; clone size: -; D gene: TRBD2; V gene: TRBV7-8; CDR3 DNA: TGTGCCAGCAGCTTAGCGGGAGGGGTTAATGAGCAGTTCTTC; CDR3 protein: CASSLAGGVNEQFF
J gene: TRBJ1-2; clone size: -; D gene: TRBD1; V gene: TRBV5-4; CDR3 DNA: TGTGCCAGCAGCCCGGACAGGGGTAACTATGGCTACACCTTC; CDR3 protein: CASSPDRGNYGYTF
J gene: TRBJ1-2; clone size: once; D gene: TRBD1; V gene: TRBV5-4; CDR3 DNA: TGTGCCAGCAGTGCCACAGGGGCCGTCTATGGCTACACCTTC; CDR3 protein: CASSATGAVYGYTF
J gene: TRBJ2-7; clone size: few; D gene: TRBD1; V gene: TRBV19; CDR3 DNA: TGTGCCAGTAGTTTACAGGGGGCCTACGAGCAGTACTTC; CDR3 protein: CASSLQGAYEQYF
J gene: TRBJ1-3; clone size: few; D gene: TRBD1; V gene: TRBV6-5; CDR3 DNA: TGTGCCAGCAGACCGACAGGGCTAGGAAACACCATATATTTT; CDR3 protein: CASRPTGLGNTIYF
J gene: TRBJ1-4; clone size: few; D gene: -; V gene: TRBV5-1; CDR3 DNA: TGCGCCAGCAGCAGGGGAGGCGATGAAAAACTGTTTTTT; CDR3 protein: CASSRGGDEKLFF
J gene: TRBJ2-4; clone size: -; D gene: -; V gene: TRBV28; CDR3 DNA: TGTGCCAGCAGTTTGAGTGGCCCGGGGGCCAAAAACATTCAGTACTTC; CDR3 protein: CASSLSGPGAKNIQYF
J gene: TRBJ2-3; clone size: -; D gene: TRBD2; V gene: TRBV5-4; CDR3 DNA: TGTGCCACGCTAGCGGGGGGGGGCACAGATACGCAGTATTTT; CDR3 protein: CATLAGGGTDTQYF
J gene: TRBJ1-2; clone size: -; D gene: -; V gene: TRBV5-6; CDR3 DNA: TGTGCCAGCAGCTTGGTGGGGGCACAGTCCGCTAACTATGGCTACACCTTC; CDR3 protein: CASSLVGAQSANYGYTF
J gene: TRBJ2-7; clone size: once; D gene: TRBD2; V gene: TRBV19; CDR3 DNA: TGTGCCAGTAGTTGGATAGCGGGAGATTGGAACGAGCAGTACTTC; CDR3 protein: CASSWIAGDWNEQYF
J gene: TRBJ1-2; clone size: -; D gene: -; V gene: TRBV19; CDR3 DNA: TGTGCCAGTAAAGATGGCCTACCTAACTATGGCTACACCTTC; CDR3 protein: CASKDGLPNYGYTF
J gene: TRBJ2-7; clone size: -; D gene: -; V gene: TRBV30; CDR3 DNA: TGTGCCTGGAGACGGGAAGGTTCCGAGCAGTACTTC; CDR3 protein: CAWRREGSEQYF
J gene: TRBJ2-2; clone size: -; D gene: TRBD1; V gene: TRBV11-2; CDR3 DNA: TGTGCCAGCAGCCAGCCGGGACAGGGGGCGGACACCGGGGAGCTGTTTTTT; CDR3 protein: CASSQPGQGADTGELFF
J gene: TRBJ2-3; clone size: -; D gene: TRBD1; V gene: TRBV10-1; CDR3 DNA: TGCGCCAGCAGTGGGACAGGGGGCGCATCAGATACGCAGTATTTT; CDR3 protein: CASSGTGGASDTQYF
J gene: TRBJ1-4; clone size: few; D gene: -; V gene: TRBV5-1; CDR3 DNA: TGCGCCAGCAGCTCCCCCCGGGGATCAACTAATGAAAAACTGTTTTTT; CDR3 protein: CASSSPRGSTNEKLFF
J gene: TRBJ2-2; clone size: -; D gene: TRBD2; V gene: TRBV9; CDR3 DNA: TGTGCCAGCAGCGAGGGGACTAGCGAGGCCGGGGAGCTGTTTTTT; CDR3 protein: CASSEGTSEAGELFF
J gene: TRBJ2-1; clone size: -; D gene: TRBD1; V gene: TRBV11-2; CDR3 DNA: TGTGCCAGCAGCTTTCTCCGGGACAGGGGTTACAATGAGCAGTTCTTC; CDR3 protein: CASSFLRDRGYNEQFF
J gene: TRBJ2-7; clone size: -; D gene: TRBD2; V gene: TRBV19; CDR3 DNA: TGTGCCAGTAGGACAGCGGGGGGTTCCTACGAGCAGTACTTC; CDR3 protein: CASRTAGGSYEQYF
J gene: TRBJ2-1; clone size: -; D gene: TRBD2; V gene: TRBV5-1; CDR3 DNA: TGCGCCAGCGGTCCGGGACTAGCGGACTACAATGAGCAGTTCTTC; CDR3 protein: CASGPGLADYNEQFF
J gene: TRBJ1-4; clone size: -; D gene: -; V gene: TRBV5-4; CDR3 DNA: TGTGCCAGCAGCTTGGTGGGAGGAAGTAATGAAAAACTGTTTTTT; CDR3 protein: CASSLVGGSNEKLFF
J gene: TRBJ1-3; clone size: few; D gene: TRBD1; V gene: TRBV19; CDR3 DNA: TGTGCCAGTAGTACCACCGGGACAGGAAGAGGAAACACCATATATTTT; CDR3 protein: CASSTTGTGRGNTIYF
J gene: TRBJ2-5; clone size: -; D gene: -; V gene: TRBV5-1; CDR3 DNA: TGCGCCAGCAGTGTGGCGCCTACTAAACAAGAGACCCAGTACTTC; CDR3 protein: CASSVAPTKQETQYF
J gene: TRBJ1-4; clone size: -; D gene: TRBD1; V gene: TRBV25-1; CDR3 DNA: TGTGCCAGCAGTGGTACAGGGGTAACTAATGAAAAACTGTTTTTT; CDR3 protein: CASSGTGVTNEKLFF
J gene: TRBJ1-4; clone size: -; D gene: -; V gene: TRBV6-5; CDR3 DNA: TGTGCCAGCAGTTACTCCGGCGGCCTGGACGAAAAACTGTTTTTT; CDR3 protein: CASSYSGGLDEKLFF
J gene: TRBJ2-2; clone size: -; D gene: -; V gene: TRBV19; CDR3 DNA: TGTGCCAGTGGTCGAAAGGGAACCGGGGAGCTGTTTTTT; CDR3 protein: CASGRKGTGELFF
J gene: TRBJ2-1; clone size: -; D gene: TRBD2; V gene: TRBV7-3; CDR3 DNA: TGTGCCAGCAGCCTTAGCGGGGGGACTTACAATGAGCAGTTCTTC; CDR3 protein: CASSLSGGTYNEQFF
J gene: TRBJ2-7; clone size: -; D gene: -; V gene: TRBV11-1; CDR3 DNA: TGTGCCAGCAGCTTAGAACCGGGAAACTACGAGCAGTACTTC; CDR3 protein: CASSLEPGNYEQYF
J gene: TRBJ1-1; clone size: -; D gene: -; V gene: TRBV19; CDR3 DNA: TGTGCCAGTAGTATACCTAGACAGACACAAGCTTTCTTT; CDR3 protein: CASSIPRQTQAFF